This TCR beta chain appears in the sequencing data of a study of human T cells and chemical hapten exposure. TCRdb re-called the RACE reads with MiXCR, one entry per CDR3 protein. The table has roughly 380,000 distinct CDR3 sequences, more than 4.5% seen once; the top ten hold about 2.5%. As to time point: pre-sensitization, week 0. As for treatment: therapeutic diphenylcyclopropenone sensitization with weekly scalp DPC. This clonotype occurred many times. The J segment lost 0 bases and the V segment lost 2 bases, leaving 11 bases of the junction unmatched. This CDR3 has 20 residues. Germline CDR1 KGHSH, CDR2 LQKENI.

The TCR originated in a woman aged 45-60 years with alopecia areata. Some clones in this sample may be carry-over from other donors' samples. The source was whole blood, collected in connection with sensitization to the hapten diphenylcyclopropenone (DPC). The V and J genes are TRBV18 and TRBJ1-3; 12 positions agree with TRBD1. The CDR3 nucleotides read TGTGCCAGCTCACCATATCCCGGGACAGGGGGCGAAGCCTCTGGAAACACCATATATTTT. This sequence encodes CASSPYPGTGGEASGNTIYF.